The 28 T cell receptor beta chains presented below share a single source sample, sequenced in a study of T-cell reconstitution after alpha-beta-depleted transplantation in children. Unique molecular identifiers tagged the TCRbeta library. Via MiXCR, TCRdb re-called the PCR reads, giving one row per CDR3 protein. This table holds around 670,000 distinct CDR3 sequences, about an eighth found once. This sample comprised PBMCs, obtained before TCRalphabeta/CD19-depleted stem cell transplant. The receptor set was obtained from a girl aged 2-10 years with congenital amegakaryocytic thrombocytopenia, due to receive a stem cell transplant.

This clonotype was seen repeatedly, ten times or more. The chain recombines TRBV25-1 with TRBJ2-2; no definite D call. The CDR3 loop spans 11 amino acids. CDR1 and CDR2 from the germline V gene are MGHDK and SYGVNS. The V and J ends lost 5 bases and 8 bases respectively, with 6 bases between them. CDR3 DNA sequence: TGTGCCAGCAGTTATGAGGGGGAGCTGTTTTTT. It yields the protein CASSYEGELFF.

This clonotype was found a few times. The V call is TRBV5-5, the J call TRBJ2-3; D possibly corresponds to TRBD1 (6 bases). The V gene lost 7 bases and the J gene lost 0 bases, with 12 bases spanning the gap. The CDR3 runs to 14 residues. Germline V gene sequence: CDR1 SGHKS, CDR2 YYEKEE (reference sequence). The CDR3 DNA follows: TGTGCCAGCGCCGGCACAGGGAGCACAGATACGCAGTATTTT. Amino acid sequence: CASAGTGSTDTQYF.

This clonotype was found many times. The chain couples TRBV7-9 to TRBJ2-1; D not resolved. Germline V lookup: CDR1 SEHNR, CDR2 FQNEAQ (reference sequence). Trimming cost V 2 bases and J 5 bases, with 10 bases left between them. The CDR3 sequence is 14 residues long. The CDR3 reads CASSLRNKNNEQFF. The CDR3 DNA reads as TGTGCCAGCAGCTTAAGAAACAAAAACAATGAGCAGTTCTTC.

The CDR3 DNA is TGTGCCAGCAGTCTTTCTCCGGACAGGGGAGGCGAGCAGTACTTC. Residues: CASSLSPDRGGEQYF. The V gene is TRBV14, the J gene TRBJ2-7; 9 bases align to TRBD1. The CDR3 extends over 15 amino acids. V was clipped by 6 bases and J by 6 bases; unmatched bases: 12. Germline V gives CDR1 SGHDN, CDR2 FVKESK.

This clonotype was detected many times. V gene TRBV5-1 combines with J gene TRBJ1-1; D uncertain. With 7 bases removed from V and 5 bases from J, the gap between germline ends came to 21 bases. This CDR3 contains 15 residues. Germline V gene lookup returns CDR1 SGHRS and CDR2 YFSETQ. CDR3 DNA sequence: TGCGCCAGCGCCGAACAAACAAACAGCCCAACTGAAGCTTTCTTT. This sequence encodes CASAEQTNSPTEAFF.

This clonotype appeared a few times. The chain is built from TRBV20-1 and TRBJ2-3; D ambiguous. CDR3 size: 16 residues. The V end lost 6 bases, the J end lost 1 base, and 20 bases lay between the germline ends. CDR1 is DFQATT and CDR2 is SNEGSKA in the germline V gene (reference sequence). Here the CDR3 reads CSAGVRLPLRTDTQYF. DNA for the CDR3: TGCAGTGCAGGTGTAAGGTTGCCGCTACGCACAGATACGCAGTATTTT.

V is TRBV20-1 and J is TRBJ1-1; 7 bases align to TRBD1. The germline gives CDR1 DFQATT, CDR2 SNEGSKA (reference sequence). V lost 7 bases and J lost 0; bases outside the gene matches: 5. This CDR3 has 13 residues. In nucleotides, the CDR3 is TGCAGTGTTAATCAGGGGGTGAACACTGAAGCTTTCTTT. Its translation is CSVNQGVNTEAFF.

The chain has TRBV7-8 and TRBJ1-2; no firm D call. V lost 5 bases to trimming and J lost 8 bases, with 12 bases between them. Germline V gene sequence: CDR1 SGHVS, CDR2 FQNEAQ. This CDR3 has 12 residues. The CDR3 bases are TGTGCCAGCAGCGCCGTTTTTGGAGGCTACACCTTC. Its translation: CASSAVFGGYTF.

This clonotype occurred many times. The CDR3 nucleotides read TGTGCCACCAGTGATACCCGTTCGGGGGGACCCGCACTCAATGAGCAGTTCTTC. Translating it yields CATSDTRSGGPALNEQFF. The chain uses TRBV24-1 and TRBJ2-1; TRBD2 aligns across 7 bases. J was trimmed by 6 bases and V by 3 bases; bases with no gene match: 16. The germline V gene encodes CDR1 KGHDR and CDR2 SFDVKD. CDR3 length: 18 amino acids.

This clonotype was seen repeatedly, ten times or more. This chain links TRBV29-1 with TRBJ2-2; D is unresolved. Trimming pared 0 bases from V and 5 bases from J, leaving 7 bases between. Per the germline V gene, CDR1 is SQVTM and CDR2 is ANQGSEA. The CDR3 length is 13 residues. The CDR3 is CSVEDTGTGELFF. DNA of the CDR3: TGCAGCGTTGAAGATACCGGGACCGGGGAGCTGTTTTTT.

This clonotype has a handful of counts. The J gene is TRBJ2-5, the V gene TRBV27; the D gene is possibly TRBD2 (5 bases). CDR3 length: 13 residues. Germline assignment: CDR1 MNHEY and CDR2 SMNVEV (reference sequence). Trimming cost V 5 bases and J 5 bases, with 12 bases left between them. The CDR3 here is CASSPDYWETQYF. The CDR3 DNA is TGTGCCAGCAGTCCCGACTACTGGGAGACCCAGTACTTC.

This clonotype has at least ten counts. This chain connects TRBV4-1 to TRBJ2-2; D is unclear. Germline loops: CDR1 MGHRA, CDR2 YSYEKL. The CDR3 runs to 15 residues. Trimming removed 1 base at V and 5 bases at J, with 11 bases between. The CDR3 sequence is CASSQVLLGTGELFF. The CDR3 DNA reads as TGCGCCAGCAGCCAAGTCCTACTGGGGACCGGGGAGCTGTTTTTT.

This clonotype was counted only a few times. V usage is TRBV20-1 and J usage is TRBJ1-4; D is perhaps TRBD1 (5 bases). This CDR3 is 16 amino acids long. The germline gives CDR1 DFQATT, CDR2 SNEGSKA (reference sequence). With 0 bases removed from V and 5 bases from J, the gap between germline ends came to 16 bases. The chain's CDR3 is CSARDRAAGPNEKLFF. In nucleotides, the CDR3 is TGCAGTGCTAGAGATCGGGCAGCGGGACCGAATGAAAAACTGTTTTTT.

The chain employs TRBV4-2 and TRBJ2-7; 11 nucleotides agree with TRBD2. There are 17 residues in the CDR3. The V segment lost 0 bases and the J segment 3 bases; nucleotides outside the gene matches: 7. Germline V lookup: CDR1 LGHNA, CDR2 YNFKEQ. The CDR3 coding sequence is TGTGCCAGCAGCCAAGATCTGTGGACTAGCGGGTACTACGAGCAGTACTTC. It specifies CASSQDLWTSGYYEQYF.

This clonotype was seen ten or more times. The chain uses TRBV20-1 and TRBJ2-3, with 10 bases identical to TRBD2. CDR3 size: 16 residues. V shed 1 base and J 5 bases; nucleotides not matched to a gene: 9. CDR1 is DFQATT and CDR2 is SNEGSKA in the germline V gene (reference sequence). Written as DNA, the CDR3 is TGCAGTGCTAGAGGGGCTAGCGGGAGCGCTTTAGATACGCAGTATTTT. This gives the protein CSARGASGSALDTQYF.

Ten or more counts support this clonotype. This chain uses TRBV29-1 with TRBJ2-1; TRBD1 agrees at 9 bases. CDR1 is SQVTM, CDR2 ANQGSEA, per germline. Trimming cost V 3 bases and J 2 bases; bases outside gene matches: 2. This CDR3 is built from 14 residues. The CDR3 spells CSVDWDRAYNEQFF. The CDR3 DNA reads TGCAGCGTTGATTGGGACAGGGCCTACAATGAGCAGTTCTTC.

The CDR3: CASQSWETEAFF. In nucleotides, the CDR3 is TGTGCCAGCCAAAGTTGGGAAACTGAAGCTTTCTTT. This chain links TRBV3-1 with TRBJ1-1; D unresolved. Germline V gives CDR1 LGHDT, CDR2 YNNKEL (reference sequence). V lost 8 bases and J 5 bases, leaving 12 bases between the germline ends. CDR3 length equals 12 residues.

This clonotype turned up a few times. CDR3 sequence (DNA): TGTGCCAGCAGCCGAGCGGTCCACTCGGCCAATGAGCAGTTCTTC. Its protein is CASSRAVHSANEQFF. The chain employs TRBV11-2 and TRBJ2-1; tentatively, D is TRBD2 (5 bases). Deletions cut 5 bases from V and 6 bases from J, with 17 bases between. This CDR3 region has 15 residues. Per germline, CDR1 SGHAT and CDR2 FQNNGV.

This clonotype was detected a few times. The chain links TRBV29-1 to TRBJ2-1; D call uncertain. CDR1 and CDR2 (germline): SQVTM, ANQGSEA. This CDR3 comprises 14 residues. V lost 6 bases, J lost 5 bases, and 17 bases lay in between. CDR3 in DNA: TGCAGCGTCTCAACCCCTAGAAGTAACAATGAGCAGTTCTTC. Its translation: CSVSTPRSNNEQFF.

This clonotype was observed at least ten times. The chain joins TRBV28 to TRBJ2-5, with 7 bases identical to TRBD1. This CDR3 has 12 residues. The ends lost 8 bases at V and 8 bases at J; junction bases unmatched: 8. Germline lookup yields CDR1 MDHEN and CDR2 SYDVKM. CDR3 in amino acids: CASSTGVGTQYF. The CDR3 DNA follows: TGTGCCAGCTCTACAGGGGTGGGTACCCAGTACTTC.

Worth noting for this clonotype: Since a much larger clone is just one base distant, this may be a read error. This chain uses TRBV6-5 with TRBJ2-4; D is possibly TRBD2 (6 bases). The CDR3 has 17 residues. Germline assignment: CDR1 MNHEY and CDR2 SVGAGI. The CDR3 sequence is CACSYPEGLGAKNIQYF. The CDR3 DNA follows: TGTGCCTGCAGTTACCCGGAGGGGTTGGGGGCCAAAAACATTCAGTACTTC.

The J gene is TRBJ2-5, the V gene TRBV28; D uncertain. V was pared by 3 bases and J by 4 bases, with 15 bases between. Per the germline V gene, CDR1 is MDHEN and CDR2 is SYDVKM. The CDR3 totals 15 residues. This chain's CDR3 is CASSFQAMNSETQYF. In DNA form, the CDR3 reads TGTGCCAGCAGTTTCCAGGCAATGAACTCAGAGACCCAGTACTTC.

Notes on this clonotype: This sequence may be a read error, since a much larger clone differs from it by one base. The chain recombines TRBV25-1 with TRBJ1-2; D may be TRBD1 (6 bases). The CDR3 has 14 amino acids. The germline CDR1 and CDR2 sequences are MGHDK and SYGVNS. CDR3 residues: CASSDTGMNYGYPF. The CDR3 DNA sequence: TGTGCCAGCAGTGATACAGGGATGAACTATGGCTACCCCTTC.

The table lists this clonotype with a few counts. V is TRBV5-1 and J is TRBJ1-1; D is unresolved. V was clipped by 4 bases and J by 2 bases, with 15 bases between them. The germline V gene encodes CDR1 SGHRS and CDR2 YFSETQ. The CDR3 is made up of 15 amino acids. In DNA form, the CDR3 reads TGCGCCAGCAGCACCTTAATAGAGGGAAACACTGAAGCTTTCTTT. Translated, it gives CASSTLIEGNTEAFF.

This chain links TRBV10-3 with TRBJ2-5; D remains ambiguous. Germline CDR1 and CDR2: ENHRY and SYGVKD. The CDR3 sequence is 13 residues long. V was pared by 7 bases and J by 5 bases, with 14 bases between. CDR3 loop: CAINRREGETQYF. The CDR3, as DNA: TGTGCCATCAATCGACGAGAAGGGGAGACCCAGTACTTC.

At least ten counts were recorded for this clonotype. J is TRBJ2-3 and V is TRBV28, with D possibly being TRBD2 (6 bases). V was clipped by 5 bases and J by 0 bases, with 12 bases between them. Germline-derived CDR1 and CDR2 are MDHEN and SYDVKM. The CDR3 length is 15 residues. CDR3 amino acids: CASSIGSTSTDTQYF. CDR3 in DNA: TGTGCCAGCAGTATCGGGAGTACAAGCACAGATACGCAGTATTTT.

In this sample, this clonotype turned up a few times. V gene TRBV9 combines with J gene TRBJ2-1, with no clear D. Germline V lookup: CDR1 SGDLS, CDR2 YYNGEE. The CDR3 runs 17 residues. Trimming removed 3 bases from V and 0 bases from J, with 16 bases in between. The CDR3 loop reads CASSAPLRGSSYNEQFF. DNA for the CDR3: TGTGCCAGCAGCGCCCCCCTACGCGGAAGCTCCTACAATGAGCAGTTCTTC.

This clonotype has only one observation. This chain joins TRBV27 and TRBJ2-2, with D tentatively TRBD2 (6 bases). Looked up from germline, CDR1 is MNHEY and CDR2 is SMNVEV (reference sequence). This CDR3 comprises 15 residues. V was shortened by 7 bases and J by 3 bases, with 15 bases between the two germline ends. CDR3 in amino acids: CASMGSGIHTGELFF. CDR3 DNA: TGTGCCAGCATGGGTAGCGGTATCCACACCGGGGAGCTGTTTTTT.